This T cell receptor beta chain is drawn from a study of cytomegalovirus exposure and HLA in healthy donors. Looking at the study overall: Ancestry clustering placed roughly 86% of approximately 420 genotyped donors in the Caucasian-associated cluster. Regarding the study as a whole: Reportedly, fewer N-insertions than the approximately 600-donor mean appeared in an Asian-associated ancestry cluster in a later analysis. Accounts indicate the classifier identified cytomegalovirus status with strong specificity and sensitivity. Cytomegalovirus association was listed for around 180 TCR beta chains.

The PCR was carried out with 60 Vbeta primers and 13 Jbeta primers. Clones were sequenced by immunoSEQ multiplex PCR, and TCRdb holds only the in-frame ones, with some missing. The table lists approximately 280,000 clones, 86% of them singletons. Remarks on this clone: Its target is not known.

The sample was PBMCs. The source of this sequence is a man aged 35 to 55 in good health and CMV-seropositive.

Here the CDR3 reads CASSPPGQGDYEQYF. CDR3 bases: TGTGCCAGCTCACCACCGGGTCAGGGGGACTACGAGCAGTACTTC. This chain links TRBV18 with TRBJ2-7; 7 bases line up with TRBD1. Germline CDR1 reads KGHSH; CDR2 reads LQKENI. The CDR3 sequence is 15 residues long. V was clipped by 0 bases and J by 3 bases; unmatched bases: 5.